This TCR beta chain stems from a study of T cells in Graves' hyperthyroidism and ophthalmopathy. From RNA transcripts, TCR beta CDR3 regions were amplified. Using the HTBI primer set, a first-round RT-PCR was run on the TCR CDR3. TCRdb re-derived calls from the multiplex PCR reads in MiXCR, one entry per CDR3 protein. This sample yields 550,000 to 650,000 distinct CDR3 sequences, of which less than 15% are seen a single time; around 13% belongs to the top ten. Germline assignment: CDR1 LNHDA and CDR2 SQIVND (reference sequence). Deletions cut 6 bases from V and 2 bases from J, with 17 bases between. This CDR3 is 15 amino acids long.

The sequence derives from a woman in her thirties or forties with Graves' hyperthyroidism. V usage is TRBV19 and J usage is TRBJ2-7; D not resolved. Source material: blood. CDR3 nucleotide sequence: TGTGCCAGTAGGTTCACGATGGCAACTACCTACGAGCAGTACTTC. Translation: CASRFTMATTYEQYF.